This paragraph reports one T cell receptor beta chain. Only in-frame clones appear in the TCRdb table, and some are missing; sequencing was by immunoSEQ multiplex PCR. Of tens of thousands of clones listed, over 85% are singletons. Germline CDR1 is SGHDN and CDR2 is FVKESK. V gave up 2 bases and J gave up 7 bases, with 12 bases separating them. This CDR3 contains 13 residues. The data are from a study of OX40 agonist ivuxolimab in advanced cancers. The rearrangement links TRBV14 to TRBJ2-7, with D unclear. The sequences come from CD4+ or CD8+ T cells sorted from blood, collected in a trial of the OX40 agonist ivuxolimab. The sequence was obtained from an adult with an advanced solid tumor such as melanoma, head and neck, liver or kidney cancer. The CDR3 is CASSQHYLGEQYF. The DNA for the CDR3 is TGTGCCAGCAGCCAACACTACCTCGGGGAGCAGTACTTC. The full variable domain, rest sourced from reference TRBV14 and TRBJ2-7, is EAGVTQFPSHSVIEKGQTVTLRCDPISGHDNLYWYRRVMGKEIKFLLHFVKESKQDESGMPNNRFLAERTGGTYSTLKVQPAELEDSGVYFCASSQHYLGEQYFGPGTRLTVT.